The rows below give T cell receptor beta chains drawn from one sample of a study of T cell responses to AZD1222 COVID-19 vaccine. The method was immunoSEQ multiplex PCR; TCRdb's version includes in-frame clones alone and lacks a portion of them. The table shows tens of thousands of clones, with around nine tenths occurring only once. The material sequenced was peripheral blood, taken 28 days after the second AZD1222 dose. The origin of the receptors is an adult who received the AZD1222 COVID-19 vaccine. Each CDR3 is given without its conserved first and last residue. A D gene is named only where the DNA matches it firmly.

cdr3_aa j_call d_call v_call
ASSGRKSSGNTIY TRBJ1-3 . TRBV21-1
ASSRTLGELF TRBJ2-2 . TRBV4-1
ASRPGTSGYNEQF TRBJ2-1 TRBD2 TRBV6-5
ASTTGWTGELF TRBJ2-2 . TRBV12-3/TRBV12-4
ASSGRASNSPLH TRBJ1-6 . TRBV5-6
ASSKGGQGYTDTQY TRBJ2-3 TRBD1 TRBV27
ASSGTGVGTQY TRBJ2-3 . TRBV9
ASSQEGQGAFGYT TRBJ1-2 TRBD1 TRBV4-2
ASSYRTTNSYNEQF TRBJ2-1 . TRBV6-5
ASSLESGLNTEAF TRBJ1-1 . TRBV5-1
ASSLGQGQGGYT TRBJ1-2 TRBD1 TRBV11-2
ASSQRGVTEAF TRBJ1-1 . TRBV3-1/TRBV3-2
ASSPGQALANYGYT TRBJ1-2 TRBD1 TRBV5-4
ASNPSTAMNTEAF TRBJ1-1 . TRBV5-1
SASGDRGPVGYGYT TRBJ1-2 TRBD1 TRBV20-1
ASSSRVSTNEKLF TRBJ1-4 . TRBV5-6
ASSQGHGANVLT TRBJ2-6 . TRBV3-1/TRBV3-2
AIRGGQNTGELF TRBJ2-2 . TRBV10-3
ASSEGRKLF TRBJ1-4 . TRBV25-1
ASSQEGTGVRQPQH TRBJ1-5 TRBD1 TRBV4-1
ASSRPGLADQETQY TRBJ2-5 TRBD2 TRBV2
SVANRGTNTEAF TRBJ1-1 TRBD1 TRBV29-1